Listed below are T cell receptor beta chains from one sample, sequenced in a study of preoperative IRX-2 immunotherapy in early breast cancer. Data came from immunoSEQ multiplex PCR; TCRdb stores just in-frame clones and leaves some out. The sample contains roughly 30,000 clones, roughly four fifths of which appear only once. Material: lymph node tissue, obtained from a patient treated with IRX-2 immunotherapy. Source of these receptors: a human donor with breast cancer. Both conserved end residues are trimmed from each CDR3. Each record gives: V gene, CDR3 length, J gene, CDR3 protein.

>TRBV6-8|14|TRBJ1-2
ASSHRDRITNYGYT
>TRBV19|12|TRBJ2-2
ASSQGIDTGELF
>TRBV10-2|13|TRBJ2-3
ASSEPGQRTDTQY
>TRBV6-7|14|TRBJ1-4
ASSSRRGQGAWKLF
>TRBV28|13|TRBJ1-4
ASSLGGLANEKLF
>TRBV6-8|11|TRBJ2-2
ASSYGQGGELF
>TRBV11-3|15|TRBJ2-2
ASSLFSGDYNTGELF
>TRBV11-3|12|TRBJ2-1
ASTGEGRYNEQF
>TRBV23-1|12|TRBJ1-2
ASSLADGFYGYT
>TRBV6-8|13|TRBJ1-2
ASSLTLQGPYGYT
>TRBV18|12|TRBJ2-5
ASSPPPGEETQY
>TRBV15|13|TRBJ2-7
ATSRGTGGAYEQY
>TRBV30|11|TRBJ1-6
AWDPGQGSPLH
>TRBV10-3|13|TRBJ1-4
AISESDSLNEKLF
>TRBV11-3|13|TRBJ1-5
ASSFRQGSNQPQH
>TRBV28|12|TRBJ1-6
ASRSQGVNSPLH
>TRBV6-8|12|TRBJ2-7
ASKIAGGPYEQY
>TRBV19|11|TRBJ1-1
ASSYRGTKKAF
>TRBV19|14|TRBJ2-3
ASTRFGRPTTDTQY
>TRBV18|11|TRBJ2-3
ASSPLRMDTQY
>TRBV19|12|TRBJ1-2
ASSITGPGYGYT
>TRBV10-2|12|TRBJ1-1
ASRTGRVVSEAF
>TRBV30|11|TRBJ1-2
AWSEGRGPRLT
>TRBV6-8|11|TRBJ2-7
ASSQDRTPEQY
>TRBV19|12|TRBJ2-3
ASTRSAGQDTQY
>TRBV2|11|TRBJ1-3
ASWGQGRNTIY
>TRBV6-8|11|TRBJ1-2
AGRQGGNYGYT
>TRBV28|12|TRBJ2-7
ASSPTGPIYEQY
>TRBV7-7|13|TRBJ1-4
ASSPYSNLGEKLF
>TRBV4-1|10|TRBJ2-1
ASSQELDEQF
>TRBV18|13|TRBJ1-3
ASSPTRSSGNTIY
>TRBV22-1|12|TRBJ2-7
ASSLSGWSYEQY
>TRBV6-1|13|TRBJ1-2
ASSEAIGHLYGYT
>TRBV14|13|TRBJ2-5
ASSRELGYQETQY
>TRBV5-1|16|TRBJ1-5
ASQTSTGGLFSNQPQH
>TRBV6-7|10|TRBJ2-7
ASTTRGIEQY
>TRBV23-1|13|TRBJ2-3
ASSQGLAGSDTQY
>TRBV19|12|TRBJ1-4
ASGRQGTNEKLF
>TRBV4-1|12|TRBJ2-2
ASSERPLPGELF
>TRBV11-3|12|TRBJ2-1
ASSLDVRSNEQF
>TRBV18|11|TRBJ1-5
ASSPEQDQPQH
>TRBV27|10|TRBJ2-2
ASRRVAGELF
>TRBV6-8|12|TRBJ1-1
ASKPGLQNTEAF
>TRBV29-1|11|TRBJ1-1
SVVGTGTTEAF
>TRBV6-7|14|TRBJ2-1
ASSPIYRDPAPGQF
>TRBV28|10|TRBJ2-7
ASSFPGYEQY
>TRBV5-1|12|TRBJ2-6
ASRGNSGANVLT
>TRBV15|15|TRBJ2-1
ATSRTLAGSSYNEQF
>TRBV18|13|TRBJ1-6
ASSLDRGQNSPLH
>TRBV7-7|14|TRBJ2-3
ASSTSGLPSTDTQY
>TRBV28|13|TRBJ1-3
ASIPGGYSGNTIY
>TRBV28|13|TRBJ2-3
ASSLSGLETDTQY
>TRBV28|11|TRBJ1-2
ASSSQVNYGYT
>TRBV9|11|TRBJ1-5
ASSKGGNQPQH
>TRBV9|13|TRBJ2-7
ASSVGAGAYSEQY
>TRBV29-1|11|TRBJ2-7
SVRGLAGYEQY
>TRBV19|16|TRBJ2-1
ASNGQGGRAKSYNEQF
>TRBV6-8|12|TRBJ1-5
ASSLWQANQPQH